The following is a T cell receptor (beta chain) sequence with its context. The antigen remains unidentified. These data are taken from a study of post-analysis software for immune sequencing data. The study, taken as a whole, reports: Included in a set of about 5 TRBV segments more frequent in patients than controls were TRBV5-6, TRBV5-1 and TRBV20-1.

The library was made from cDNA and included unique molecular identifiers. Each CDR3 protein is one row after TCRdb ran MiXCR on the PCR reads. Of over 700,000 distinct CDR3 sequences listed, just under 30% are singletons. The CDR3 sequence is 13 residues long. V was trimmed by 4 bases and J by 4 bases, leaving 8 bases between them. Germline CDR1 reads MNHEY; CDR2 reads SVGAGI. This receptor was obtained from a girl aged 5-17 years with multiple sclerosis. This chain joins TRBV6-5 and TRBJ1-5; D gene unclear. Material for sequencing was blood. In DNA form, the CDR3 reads TGTGCCAGCAGTTCAGTTCAGAATCAGCCCCAGCATTTT. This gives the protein CASSSVQNQPQHF.